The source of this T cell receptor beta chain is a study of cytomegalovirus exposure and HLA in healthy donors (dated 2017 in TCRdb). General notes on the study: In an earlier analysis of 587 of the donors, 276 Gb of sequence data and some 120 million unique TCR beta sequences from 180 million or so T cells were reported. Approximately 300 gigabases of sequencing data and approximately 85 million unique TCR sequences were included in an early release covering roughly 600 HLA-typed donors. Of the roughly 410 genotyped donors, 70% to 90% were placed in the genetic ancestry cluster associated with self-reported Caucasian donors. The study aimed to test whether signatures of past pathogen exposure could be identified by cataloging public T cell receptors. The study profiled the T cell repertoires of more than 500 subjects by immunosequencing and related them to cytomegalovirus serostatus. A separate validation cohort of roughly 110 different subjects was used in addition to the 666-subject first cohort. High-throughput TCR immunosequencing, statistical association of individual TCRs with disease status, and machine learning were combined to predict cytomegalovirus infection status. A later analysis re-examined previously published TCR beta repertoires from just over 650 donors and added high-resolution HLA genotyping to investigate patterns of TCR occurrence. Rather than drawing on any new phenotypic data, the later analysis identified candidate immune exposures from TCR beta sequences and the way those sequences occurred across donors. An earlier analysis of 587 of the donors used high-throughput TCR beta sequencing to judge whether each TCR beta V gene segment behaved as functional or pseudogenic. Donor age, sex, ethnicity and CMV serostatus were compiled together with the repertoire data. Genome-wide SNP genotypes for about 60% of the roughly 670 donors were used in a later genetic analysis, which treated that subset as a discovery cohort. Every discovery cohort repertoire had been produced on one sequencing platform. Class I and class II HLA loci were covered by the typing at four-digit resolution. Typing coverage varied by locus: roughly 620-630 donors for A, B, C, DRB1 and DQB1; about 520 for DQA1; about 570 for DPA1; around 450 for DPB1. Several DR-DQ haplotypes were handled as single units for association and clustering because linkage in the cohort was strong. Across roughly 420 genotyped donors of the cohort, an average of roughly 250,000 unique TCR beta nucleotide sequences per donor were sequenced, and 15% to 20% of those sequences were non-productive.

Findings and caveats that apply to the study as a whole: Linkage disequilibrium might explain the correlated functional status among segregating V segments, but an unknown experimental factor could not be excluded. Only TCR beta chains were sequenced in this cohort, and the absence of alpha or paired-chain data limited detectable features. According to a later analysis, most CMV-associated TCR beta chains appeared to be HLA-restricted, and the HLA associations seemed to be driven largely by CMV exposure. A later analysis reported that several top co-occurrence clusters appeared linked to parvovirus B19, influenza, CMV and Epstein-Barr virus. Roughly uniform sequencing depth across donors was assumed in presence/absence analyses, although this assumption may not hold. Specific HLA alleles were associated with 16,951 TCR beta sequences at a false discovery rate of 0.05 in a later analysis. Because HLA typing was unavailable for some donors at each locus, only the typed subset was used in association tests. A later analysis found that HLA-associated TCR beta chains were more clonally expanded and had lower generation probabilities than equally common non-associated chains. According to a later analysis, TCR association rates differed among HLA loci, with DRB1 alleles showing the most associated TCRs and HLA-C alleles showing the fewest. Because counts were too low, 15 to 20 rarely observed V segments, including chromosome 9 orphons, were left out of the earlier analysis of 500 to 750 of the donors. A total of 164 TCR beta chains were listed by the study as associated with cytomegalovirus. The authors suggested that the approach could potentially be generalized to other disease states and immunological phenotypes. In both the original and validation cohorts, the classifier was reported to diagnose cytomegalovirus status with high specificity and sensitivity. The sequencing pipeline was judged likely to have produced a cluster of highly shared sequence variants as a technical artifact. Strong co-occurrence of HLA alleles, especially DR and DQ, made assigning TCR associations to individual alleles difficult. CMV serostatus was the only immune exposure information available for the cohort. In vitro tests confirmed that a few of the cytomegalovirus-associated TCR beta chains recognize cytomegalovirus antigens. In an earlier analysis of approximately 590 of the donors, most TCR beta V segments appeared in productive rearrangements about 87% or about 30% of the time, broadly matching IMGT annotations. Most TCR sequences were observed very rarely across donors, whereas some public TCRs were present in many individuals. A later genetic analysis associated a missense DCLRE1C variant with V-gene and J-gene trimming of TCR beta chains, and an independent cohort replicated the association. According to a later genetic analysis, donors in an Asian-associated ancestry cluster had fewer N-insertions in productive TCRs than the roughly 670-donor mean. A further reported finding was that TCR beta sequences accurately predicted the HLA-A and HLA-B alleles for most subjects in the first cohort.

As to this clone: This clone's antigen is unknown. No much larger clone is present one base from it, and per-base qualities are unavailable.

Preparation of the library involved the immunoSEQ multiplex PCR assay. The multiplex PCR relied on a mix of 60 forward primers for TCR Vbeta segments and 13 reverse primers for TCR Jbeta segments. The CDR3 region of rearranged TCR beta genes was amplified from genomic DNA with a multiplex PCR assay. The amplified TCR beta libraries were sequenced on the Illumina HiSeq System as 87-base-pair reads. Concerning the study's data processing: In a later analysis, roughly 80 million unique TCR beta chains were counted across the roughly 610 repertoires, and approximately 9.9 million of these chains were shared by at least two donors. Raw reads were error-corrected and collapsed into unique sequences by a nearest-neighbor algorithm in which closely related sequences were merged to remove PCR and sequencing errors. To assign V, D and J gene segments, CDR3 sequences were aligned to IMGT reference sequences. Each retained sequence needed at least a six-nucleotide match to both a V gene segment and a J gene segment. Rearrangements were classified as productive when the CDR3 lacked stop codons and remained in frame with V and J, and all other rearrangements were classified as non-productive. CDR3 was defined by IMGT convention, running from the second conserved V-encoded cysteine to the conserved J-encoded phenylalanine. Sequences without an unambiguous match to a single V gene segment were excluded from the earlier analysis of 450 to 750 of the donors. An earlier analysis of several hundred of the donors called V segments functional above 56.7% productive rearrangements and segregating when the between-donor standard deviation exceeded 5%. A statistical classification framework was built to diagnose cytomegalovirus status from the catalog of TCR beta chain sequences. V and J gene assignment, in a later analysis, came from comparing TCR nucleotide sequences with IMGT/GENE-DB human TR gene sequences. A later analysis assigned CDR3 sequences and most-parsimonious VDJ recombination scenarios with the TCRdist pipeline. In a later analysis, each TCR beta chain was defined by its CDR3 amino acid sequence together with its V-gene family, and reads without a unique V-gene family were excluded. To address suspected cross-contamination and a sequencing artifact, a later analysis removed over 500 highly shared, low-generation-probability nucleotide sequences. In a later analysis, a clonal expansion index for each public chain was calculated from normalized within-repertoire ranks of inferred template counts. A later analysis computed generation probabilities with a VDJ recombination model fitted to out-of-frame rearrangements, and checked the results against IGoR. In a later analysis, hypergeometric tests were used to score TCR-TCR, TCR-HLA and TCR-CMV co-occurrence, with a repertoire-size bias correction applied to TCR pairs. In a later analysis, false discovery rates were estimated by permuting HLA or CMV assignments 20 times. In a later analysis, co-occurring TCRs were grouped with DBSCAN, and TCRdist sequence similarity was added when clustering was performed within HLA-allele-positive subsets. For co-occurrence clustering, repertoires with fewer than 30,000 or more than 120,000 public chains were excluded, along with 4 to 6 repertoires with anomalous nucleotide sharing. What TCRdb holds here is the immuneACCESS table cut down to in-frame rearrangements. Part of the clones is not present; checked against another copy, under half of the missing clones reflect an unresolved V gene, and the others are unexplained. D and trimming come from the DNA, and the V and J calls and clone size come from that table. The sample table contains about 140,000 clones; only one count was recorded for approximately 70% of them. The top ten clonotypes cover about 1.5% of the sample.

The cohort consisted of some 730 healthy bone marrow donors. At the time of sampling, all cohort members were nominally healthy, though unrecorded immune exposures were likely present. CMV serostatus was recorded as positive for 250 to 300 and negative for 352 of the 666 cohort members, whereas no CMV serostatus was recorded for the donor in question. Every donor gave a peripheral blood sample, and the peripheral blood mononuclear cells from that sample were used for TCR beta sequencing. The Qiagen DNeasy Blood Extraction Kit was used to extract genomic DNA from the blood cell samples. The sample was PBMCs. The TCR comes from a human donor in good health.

The DNA sequence reads TGTGCCAGCAGCGTGGGGGCCAGCCCGTTTGTCAATCAGCCCCAGCATTTT. Its translation is CASSVGASPFVNQPQHF. The chain links TRBV7-2 with TRBJ1-5; the D gene is possibly TRBD1, with 6 bases matching. The CDR3 spans 17 residues, from the cysteine through the phenylalanine. Just CDR3 DNA is preserved here, 51 bases in frame from base 1. V is shortened by 5 bases, J by 3 bases, and the region joining them spans 20 bases. The germline V gene provides CDR1 SGHTA and CDR2 FQGNSA.